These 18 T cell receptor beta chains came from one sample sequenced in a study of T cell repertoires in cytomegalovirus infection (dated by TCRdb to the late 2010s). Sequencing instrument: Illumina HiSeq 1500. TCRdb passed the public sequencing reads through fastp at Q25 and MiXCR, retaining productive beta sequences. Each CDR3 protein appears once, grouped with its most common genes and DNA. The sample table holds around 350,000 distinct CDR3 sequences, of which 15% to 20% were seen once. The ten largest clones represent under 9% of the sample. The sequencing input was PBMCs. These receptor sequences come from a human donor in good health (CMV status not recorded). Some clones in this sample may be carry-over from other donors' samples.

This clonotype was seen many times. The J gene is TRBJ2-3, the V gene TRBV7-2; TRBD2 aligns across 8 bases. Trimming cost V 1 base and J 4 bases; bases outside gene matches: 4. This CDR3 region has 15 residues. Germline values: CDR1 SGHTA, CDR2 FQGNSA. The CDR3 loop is CASSLGAGEADTQYF. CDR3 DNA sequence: TGTGCCAGCAGCTTAGGAGCGGGAGAGGCAGATACGCAGTATTTT.

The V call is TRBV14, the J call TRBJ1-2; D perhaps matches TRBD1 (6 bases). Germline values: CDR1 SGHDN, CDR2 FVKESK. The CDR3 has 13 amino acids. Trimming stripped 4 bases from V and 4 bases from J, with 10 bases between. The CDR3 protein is CASSRDILYGYTF. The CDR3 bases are TGTGCCAGCAGCCGGGACATCCTCTATGGCTACACCTTC.

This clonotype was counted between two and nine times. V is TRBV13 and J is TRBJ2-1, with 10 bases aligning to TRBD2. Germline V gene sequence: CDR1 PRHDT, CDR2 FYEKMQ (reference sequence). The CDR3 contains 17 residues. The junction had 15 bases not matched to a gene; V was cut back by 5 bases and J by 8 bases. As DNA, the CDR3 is TGTGCCAGCAGCCGTACAAGCGGGGGGGCCCTGTTTTATGAGCAGTTCTTC. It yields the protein CASSRTSGGALFYEQFF.

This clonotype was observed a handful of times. CDR3 protein: CAITAEGGTDTQYF. The DNA of the CDR3 is TGTGCCATCACCGCCGAGGGGGGCACAGATACGCAGTATTTT. This chain uses TRBV10-3 with TRBJ2-3; D possibly corresponds to TRBD1 (6 bases). This CDR3 has 14 amino acids. From germline, CDR1 is ENHRY and CDR2 SYGVKD. The V and J ends lost 7 bases and 1 base respectively, with 12 bases between them.

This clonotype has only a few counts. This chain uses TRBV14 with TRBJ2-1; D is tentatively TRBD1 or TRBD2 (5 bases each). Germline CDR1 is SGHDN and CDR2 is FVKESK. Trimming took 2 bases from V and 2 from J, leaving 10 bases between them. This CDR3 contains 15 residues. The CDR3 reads CASSQFRDPYNEQFF. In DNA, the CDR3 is TGTGCCAGCAGCCAATTCCGGGACCCCTACAATGAGCAGTTCTTC.

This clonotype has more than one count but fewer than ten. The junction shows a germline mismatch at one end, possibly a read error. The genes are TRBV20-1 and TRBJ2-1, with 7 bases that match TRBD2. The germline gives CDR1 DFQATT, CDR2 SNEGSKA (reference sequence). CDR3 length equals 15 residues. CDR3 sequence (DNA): TGCAGTGCTAGAAAGGGGCCTAGCGGATCCAATCAGCAGTTCTTC. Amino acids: CSARKGPSGSNQQFF.

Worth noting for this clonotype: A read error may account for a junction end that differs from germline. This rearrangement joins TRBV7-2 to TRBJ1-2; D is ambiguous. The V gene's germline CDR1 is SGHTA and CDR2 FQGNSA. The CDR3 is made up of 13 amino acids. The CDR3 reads CASRLSGSYGYTF. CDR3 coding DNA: TGTGCCAGCCGCTTATCTGGGAGCTATGGCTACACCTTC.

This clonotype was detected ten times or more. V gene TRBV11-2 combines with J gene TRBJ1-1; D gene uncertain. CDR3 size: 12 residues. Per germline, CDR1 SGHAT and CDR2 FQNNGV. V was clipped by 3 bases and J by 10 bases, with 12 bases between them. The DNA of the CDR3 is TGTGCCAGCAGCTTGGGTCGACATTCAGCTTTCTTT. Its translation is CASSLGRHSAFF.

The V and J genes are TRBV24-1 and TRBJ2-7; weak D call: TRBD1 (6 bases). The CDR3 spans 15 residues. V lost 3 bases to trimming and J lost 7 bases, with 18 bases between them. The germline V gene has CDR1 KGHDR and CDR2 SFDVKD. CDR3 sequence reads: CATSDRTEASGEQYF. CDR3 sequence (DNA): TGTGCCACCAGTGATAGGACAGAAGCATCGGGGGAGCAGTACTTC.

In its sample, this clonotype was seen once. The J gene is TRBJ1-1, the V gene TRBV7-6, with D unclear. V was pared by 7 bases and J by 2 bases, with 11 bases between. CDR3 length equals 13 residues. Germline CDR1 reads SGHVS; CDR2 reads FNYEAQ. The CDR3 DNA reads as TGTGCCAGCACCCCGGGCCCAAACACTGAAGCTTTCTTT. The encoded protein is CASTPGPNTEAFF.

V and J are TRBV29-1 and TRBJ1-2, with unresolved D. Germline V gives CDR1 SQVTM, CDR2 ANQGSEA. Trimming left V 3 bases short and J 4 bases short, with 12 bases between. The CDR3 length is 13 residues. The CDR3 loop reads CSVDSSDFYGYTF. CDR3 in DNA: TGCAGCGTTGATAGTTCGGATTTCTATGGCTACACCTTC.

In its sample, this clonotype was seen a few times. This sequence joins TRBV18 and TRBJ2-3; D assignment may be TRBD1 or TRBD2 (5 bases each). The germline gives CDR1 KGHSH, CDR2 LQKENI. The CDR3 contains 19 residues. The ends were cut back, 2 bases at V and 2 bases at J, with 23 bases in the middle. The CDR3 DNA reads TGTGCCAGCTCACCATTAGCCCTAGGGACCTCCTCCATCACAGATACGCAGTATTTT. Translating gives CASSPLALGTSSITDTQYF.

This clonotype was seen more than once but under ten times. This chain's CDR3 is CASSLETGIRILNEQYF. For the CDR3, the DNA is TGTGCCAGCAGTTTAGAGACAGGGATTAGGATTTTAAACGAGCAGTACTTC. The gene calls are TRBV12-3 or TRBV12-4 and TRBJ2-7, with 7 positions matching TRBD1. The V segment lost 1 base and the J segment 5 bases; nucleotides outside the gene matches: 14. The CDR3 is made up of 17 amino acids.

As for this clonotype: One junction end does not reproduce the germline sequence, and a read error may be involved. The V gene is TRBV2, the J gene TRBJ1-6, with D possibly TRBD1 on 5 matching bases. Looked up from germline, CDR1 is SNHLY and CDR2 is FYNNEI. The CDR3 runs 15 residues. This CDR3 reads CASSERGRDNSPLHF. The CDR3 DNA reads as TGCGCCAGCAGTGAAAGGGGACGTGACAATTCACCCCTCCACTTT.

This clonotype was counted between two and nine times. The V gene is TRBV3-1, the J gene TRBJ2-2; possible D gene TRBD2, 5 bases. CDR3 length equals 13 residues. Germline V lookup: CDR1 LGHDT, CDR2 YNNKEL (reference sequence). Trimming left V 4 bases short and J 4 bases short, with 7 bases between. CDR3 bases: TGTGCCAGCAGCCGCGGGCCCACCGGGGAGCTGTTTTTT. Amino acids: CASSRGPTGELFF.

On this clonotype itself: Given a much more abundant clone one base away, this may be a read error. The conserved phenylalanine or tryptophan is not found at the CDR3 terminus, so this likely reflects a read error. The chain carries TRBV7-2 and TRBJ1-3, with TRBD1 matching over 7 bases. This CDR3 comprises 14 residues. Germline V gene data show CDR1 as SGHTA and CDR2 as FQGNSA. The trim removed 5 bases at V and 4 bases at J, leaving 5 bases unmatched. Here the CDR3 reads CASSPYRGGNTIYY. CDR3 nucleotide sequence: TGTGCCAGCAGCCCTTACAGGGGAGGAAACACCATATATTAT.

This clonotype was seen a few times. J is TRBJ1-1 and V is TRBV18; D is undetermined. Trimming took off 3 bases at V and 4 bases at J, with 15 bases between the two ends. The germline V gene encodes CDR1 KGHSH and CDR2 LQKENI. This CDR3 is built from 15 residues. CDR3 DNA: TGTGCCAGCTCACCCACCATGGAAGGTGGCACTGAAGCTTTCTTT. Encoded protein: CASSPTMEGGTEAFF.

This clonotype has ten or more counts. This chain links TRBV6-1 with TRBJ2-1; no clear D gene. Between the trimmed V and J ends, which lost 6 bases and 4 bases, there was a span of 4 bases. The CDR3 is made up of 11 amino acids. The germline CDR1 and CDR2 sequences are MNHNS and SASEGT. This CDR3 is CASRNYNEQFF. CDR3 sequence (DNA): TGTGCCAGCAGGAATTACAATGAGCAGTTCTTC.